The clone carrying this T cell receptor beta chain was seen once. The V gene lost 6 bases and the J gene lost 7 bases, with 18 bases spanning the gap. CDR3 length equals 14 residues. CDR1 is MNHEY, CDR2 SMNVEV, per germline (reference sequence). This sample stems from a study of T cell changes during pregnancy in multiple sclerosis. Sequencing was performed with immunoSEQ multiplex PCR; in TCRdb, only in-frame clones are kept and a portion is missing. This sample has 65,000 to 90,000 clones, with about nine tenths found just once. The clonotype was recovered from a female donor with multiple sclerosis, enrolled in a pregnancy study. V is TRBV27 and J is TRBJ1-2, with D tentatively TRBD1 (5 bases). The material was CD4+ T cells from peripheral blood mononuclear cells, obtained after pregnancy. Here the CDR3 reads CASRPRGGISGYTF. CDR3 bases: TGTGCCAGCAGACCTCGGGGGGGAATCAGTGGCTACACCTTC.